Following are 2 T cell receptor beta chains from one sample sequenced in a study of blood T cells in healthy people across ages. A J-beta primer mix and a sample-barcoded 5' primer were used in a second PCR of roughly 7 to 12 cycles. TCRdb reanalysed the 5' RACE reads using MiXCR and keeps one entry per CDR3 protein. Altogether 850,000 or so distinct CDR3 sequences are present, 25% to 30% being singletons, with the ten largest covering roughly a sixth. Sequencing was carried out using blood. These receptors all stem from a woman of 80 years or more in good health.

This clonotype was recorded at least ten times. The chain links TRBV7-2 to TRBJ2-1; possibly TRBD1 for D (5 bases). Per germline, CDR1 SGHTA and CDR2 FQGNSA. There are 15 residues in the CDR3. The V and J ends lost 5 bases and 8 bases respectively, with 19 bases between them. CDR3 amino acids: CASSTQGGPFDEQFF. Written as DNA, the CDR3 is TGTGCCAGCAGCACGCAGGGCGGACCGTTCGATGAGCAGTTCTTC.

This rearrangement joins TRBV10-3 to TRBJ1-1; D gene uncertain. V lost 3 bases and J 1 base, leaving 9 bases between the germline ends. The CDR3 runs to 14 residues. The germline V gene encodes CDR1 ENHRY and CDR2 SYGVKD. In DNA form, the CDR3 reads TGTGCCATCAGTGATAGGCATCCGAACACTGAAGCTTTCTTT. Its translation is CAISDRHPNTEAFF.